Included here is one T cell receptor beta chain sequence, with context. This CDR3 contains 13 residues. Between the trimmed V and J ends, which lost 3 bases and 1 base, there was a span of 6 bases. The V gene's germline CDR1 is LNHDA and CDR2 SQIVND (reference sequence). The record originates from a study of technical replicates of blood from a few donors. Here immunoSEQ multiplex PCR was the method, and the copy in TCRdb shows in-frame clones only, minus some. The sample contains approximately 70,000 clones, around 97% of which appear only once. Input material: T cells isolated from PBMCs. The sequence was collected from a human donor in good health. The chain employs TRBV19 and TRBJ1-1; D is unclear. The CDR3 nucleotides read TGTGCCAGTAGTATCCCAGGGAACACTGAAGCTTTCTTT. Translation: CASSIPGNTEAFF.